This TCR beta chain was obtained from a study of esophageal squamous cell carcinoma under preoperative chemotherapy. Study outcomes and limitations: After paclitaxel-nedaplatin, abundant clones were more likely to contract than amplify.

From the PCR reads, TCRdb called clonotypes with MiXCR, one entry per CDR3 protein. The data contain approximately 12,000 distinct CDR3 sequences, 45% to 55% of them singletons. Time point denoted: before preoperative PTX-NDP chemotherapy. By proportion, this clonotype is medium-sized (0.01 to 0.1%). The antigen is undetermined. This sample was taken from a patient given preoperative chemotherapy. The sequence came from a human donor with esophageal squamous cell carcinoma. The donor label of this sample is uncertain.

CDR3 region: CASSLVPGEQFF. The CDR3 DNA is TGTGCCAGCAGCTTAGTACCGGGGGAGCAGTTCTTC. The chain employs TRBV11-3 and TRBJ2-1; D perhaps matches TRBD2 (5 bases). V was trimmed by 1 base and J by 10 bases, leaving 8 bases between them. CDR3 size: 12 residues. Per germline, CDR1 SGHNT and CDR2 YENEEA.